Shown below are 22 T cell receptor beta chains from a single sample sequenced in a study of blood T cell repertoires in COVID-19. Sequencing used immunoSEQ multiplex PCR; TCRdb keeps in-frame clones, though not all of them. The table records around 150,000 clones, roughly nine tenths of them present only once. The material sequenced was peripheral blood. Receptor source: a man aged 55 to 70 with acute or convalescent COVID-19.

The gene calls are TRBV5-4 and TRBJ1-1; D unresolved. In germline, CDR1 is SGHNT, CDR2 YYREEE (reference sequence). Between the trimmed V and J ends, which lost 4 bases and 0 bases, there was a span of 16 bases. The CDR3 length is 16 residues. The CDR3 sequence is CASSPPREGMNTEAFF. The DNA for the CDR3 is TGTGCCAGCAGCCCCCCCCGAGAGGGAATGAACACTGAAGCTTTCTTT.

The chain carries TRBV9 and TRBJ2-5; TRBD1 matches at 9 bases. After removal of 0 bases from V and 5 bases from J, the junction contained 5 bases not matched to a gene. Per germline, CDR1 SGDLS and CDR2 YYNGEE. This CDR3 has 15 amino acids. The CDR3 region is CASSVGDRDWETQYF. The CDR3 DNA is TGTGCCAGCAGCGTAGGGGACAGGGATTGGGAGACCCAGTACTTC.

The chain carries TRBV6-1 and TRBJ1-2; 7 bases line up with TRBD1. CDR3 size: 17 residues. From germline, CDR1 is MNHNS and CDR2 SASEGT. Unmatched junction bases numbered 14, after V lost 2 bases and J lost 5 bases. The CDR3, as DNA: TGTGCCAGCAGTGAATTTGTCGGGGCAGGGGGAACTTATGGCTACACCTTC. It codes for CASSEFVGAGGTYGYTF.

This clone appeared once. The rearrangement uses TRBV11-2 and TRBJ2-1, with a possible D match to TRBD1 (5 bases). This CDR3 comprises 14 residues. The V gene's germline CDR1 is SGHAT and CDR2 FQNNGV. Trimming left V 2 bases short and J 9 bases short, with 14 bases between. The CDR3 protein is CASSLIPGPGEQFF. As DNA, the CDR3 is TGTGCCAGCAGCTTAATCCCAGGGCCGGGTGAGCAGTTCTTC.

The V gene is TRBV30, the J gene TRBJ2-7, with D unresolved. The CDR3 totals 13 residues. In germline, CDR1 is GTSNPN, CDR2 SVGIG (reference sequence). Trimming removed 0 bases at V and 2 bases at J, with 8 bases between. The CDR3: CAWSVPRTYEQYF. The DNA of the CDR3 is TGTGCCTGGAGTGTCCCCAGGACCTACGAGCAGTACTTC.

The chain joins TRBV7-2 to TRBJ1-5; D remains ambiguous. Germline loops: CDR1 SGHTA, CDR2 FQGNSA. The CDR3 extends over 16 amino acids. V was clipped by 4 bases and J by 2 bases, with 15 bases between them. CDR3 in amino acids: CASSSGRSIGNQPQHF. Written as DNA, the CDR3 is TGTGCCAGCAGCTCCGGGAGATCGATCGGCAATCAGCCCCAGCATTTT.

The rearrangement uses TRBV4-1 and TRBJ2-4; possibly TRBD1 for D (5 bases). The CDR3 consists of 12 residues. V was cut by 2 bases and J by 6 bases, with 5 bases left in between. Per the germline V gene, CDR1 is MGHRA and CDR2 is YSYEKL. The CDR3 loop is CASSQRGNIQYF. The CDR3 DNA reads TGCGCCAGCAGCCAAAGGGGAAACATTCAGTACTTC.

This rearrangement joins TRBV24-1 to TRBJ1-1; tentatively, D is TRBD1 (6 bases). This CDR3 has 14 amino acids. V shed 5 bases and J shed 1 base, with 10 bases lying between them. CDR1 and CDR2 (germline): KGHDR, SFDVKD. The CDR3 sequence is CATSAGVGNTEAFF. As DNA, the CDR3 is TGTGCCACCAGTGCAGGGGTCGGGAACACTGAAGCTTTCTTT.

This clone was found once. The genes are TRBV10-2 and TRBJ1-5; 8 nucleotides line up with TRBD1. The V and J ends lost 5 bases and 0 bases, in that order; junction bases with no gene match: 3. Germline CDR1 WSHSY, CDR2 SAAADI. The CDR3 totals 15 residues. DNA of the CDR3: TGCGCCAGCAGTCGGACAGGGTTTAGCAATCAGCCCCAGCATTTT. Translating it yields CASSRTGFSNQPQHF.

V usage is TRBV10-2 and J usage is TRBJ2-2, with D perhaps TRBD1 (5 bases). Germline CDR1 and CDR2: WSHSY and SAAADI. The CDR3 length is 15 residues. V was cut by 2 bases and J by 7 bases, with 14 bases left in between. The CDR3 nucleotides read TGCGCCAGCAGTGAGCCCCAGGGAAGGGGCGGGGAGCTGTTTTTT. Protein: CASSEPQGRGGELFF.

The chain couples TRBV5-4 to TRBJ2-3, with 7 positions matching TRBD2. The CDR3 is 15 amino acids. V lost 5 bases and J lost 1; bases outside the gene matches: 7. The germline gives CDR1 SGHNT, CDR2 YYREEE (reference sequence). The chain's CDR3 is CASSRPAGGTDTQYF. For the CDR3, the DNA is TGTGCCAGCAGTCGCCCTGCGGGGGGCACAGATACGCAGTATTTT. The full variable domain, completed using reference TRBV5-4 and TRBJ2-3, is ETGVTQSPTHLIKTRGQQVTLRCSSQSGHNTVSWYQQALGQGPQFIFQYYREEENGRGNFPPRFSGLQFPNYSSELNVNALELDDSALYLCASSRPAGGTDTQYFGPGTRLTVL.

The chain uses TRBV24-1 and TRBJ1-2, with no clear D. Germline V gives CDR1 KGHDR, CDR2 SFDVKD. The CDR3 consists of 13 residues. V lost 4 bases to trimming and J lost 0 bases, with 5 bases between them. The CDR3, as DNA: TGTGCCACCAGTGAGTGGCCTAACTATGGCTACACCTTC. It is translated as CATSEWPNYGYTF.

This chain links TRBV6-2 or TRBV6-3 with TRBJ2-3, with D perhaps TRBD2 (6 bases). V dropped 2 bases and J dropped 5 bases, with 17 bases sitting between them. Germline V gene data show CDR1 as MNHEY and CDR2 as SVGEGT. The length of the CDR3 is 16 residues. The CDR3 loop reads CASSYPPLLAEDTQYF. Here the CDR3 DNA reads TGTGCCAGCAGTTACCCTCCTTTACTAGCAGAAGATACGCAGTATTTT.

This clone has only a few counts. The chain recombines TRBV19 with TRBJ2-2; D gene uncertain. The CDR3 spans 15 residues. Germline lookup yields CDR1 LNHDA and CDR2 SQIVND (reference sequence). V lost 4 bases to trimming and J lost 6 bases, with 15 bases between them. CDR3 sequence reads: CASSSLPALAGELFF. The CDR3 DNA sequence: TGTGCCAGTAGTAGTTTGCCCGCCTTAGCCGGGGAGCTGTTTTTT.

The chain recombines TRBV7-9 with TRBJ1-6; D is unclear. V shed 5 bases and J shed 8 bases, with 16 bases lying between them. The CDR3 spans 15 residues. CDR1 is SEHNR and CDR2 is FQNEAQ in the germline V gene (reference sequence). The CDR3 sequence: CASSGTGNRDSPLHF. CDR3 nucleotide sequence: TGTGCCAGCAGCGGTACGGGGAATCGGGATTCACCCCTCCACTTT. Full variable domain (missing parts from reference TRBV7-9 and TRBJ1-6): DTGVSQNPRHKITKRGQNVTFRCDPISEHNRLYWYRQTLGQGPEFLTYFQNEAQLEKSRLLSDRFSAERPKGSFSTLEIQRTEQGDSAMYLCASSGTGNRDSPLHFGNGTRLTVT.

In nucleotides, the CDR3 is TGCGCCAGCAGCCAAAAAACGGGACTAGCGGAGTTCTTC. This gives the protein CASSQKTGLAEFF. The J gene is TRBJ2-1, the V gene TRBV4-3; the match to TRBD2 covers 11 bases. This CDR3 has 13 amino acids. V lost 2 bases to trimming and J lost 14 bases; unmatched junction nucleotides: 5. From germline, CDR1 is LGHNA and CDR2 YSLEER.

V gene TRBV6-5 combines with J gene TRBJ2-7, with 7 bases identical to TRBD1. J lost 6 bases, V lost 0 bases, and 8 bases had no gene match. Germline lookup yields CDR1 MNHEY and CDR2 SVGAGI. The CDR3 contains 15 residues. The CDR3, as DNA: TGTGCCAGCAGTTACTCGAAGGGGGCGTTGCTCGAGCAGTACTTC. This sequence encodes CASSYSKGALLEQYF.

This clone was found once. The V gene is TRBV21-1, the J gene TRBJ1-5. TRBV21-1 is marked as a pseudogene. The CDR3 has 16 residues. The CDR3 spells CASSKVGRTFNQPQHF. CDR3 DNA sequence: TGTGCCAGCAGCAAAGTAGGCAGGACTTTTAATCAGCCCCAGCATTTT.

The V call is TRBV4-2, the J call TRBJ1-2, with TRBD1 as a possible D gene (5 bases). Germline CDR1 and CDR2: LGHNA and YNFKEQ. This CDR3 has 15 residues. Trimming took off 1 base at V and 5 bases at J, with 14 bases between the two ends. The CDR3 loop is CASSQVQRTNYGYTF. The CDR3 DNA reads as TGTGCCAGCAGCCAAGTACAGAGGACAAATTATGGCTACACCTTC.

The V gene is TRBV5-4, the J gene TRBJ2-3; D ambiguous. The V end was cut by 0 bases, the J end by 4 bases, with 6 bases between. Per germline, CDR1 SGHNT and CDR2 YYREEE (reference sequence). The CDR3 is 13 residues long. As DNA, the CDR3 is TGTGCCAGCAGCTTGGACAGACCAGATACGCAGTATTTT. Encoded protein: CASSLDRPDTQYF.

V and J are TRBV30 and TRBJ1-2; perhaps TRBD1 as D (6 bases). Trimming took off 4 bases at V and 0 bases at J, with 12 bases between the two ends. This CDR3 spans 14 amino acids. Per germline, CDR1 GTSNPN and CDR2 SVGIG (reference sequence). The CDR3 sequence: CAWNHRDTNYGYTF. The CDR3 DNA follows: TGTGCCTGGAACCACAGGGATACTAACTATGGCTACACCTTC.

The rearrangement joins TRBV5-1 to TRBJ2-7; 9 bases are shared with TRBD1. Germline V gene data show CDR1 as SGHRS and CDR2 as YFSETQ. The V segment lost 4 bases and the J segment 5 bases; nucleotides outside the gene matches: 1. The CDR3 extends over 12 amino acids. The CDR3, as DNA: TGCGCCAGCAGCCGGGACAGGGACGAGCAGTACTTC. Translation: CASSRDRDEQYF.